This TCR beta chain derives from a study of blood T cell repertoires in COVID-19. Study as a whole: T cells, B-cell-depleted T cells, or PBMCs provided the cDNA or gDNA that served as material.

Measured with immunoSEQ multiplex PCR; TCRdb has only the in-frame clones, and not every one. The repertoire holds just under 300,000 clones, with approximately 86% as singletons. The CDR3 consists of 12 residues. Trimming removed 2 bases from V and 7 bases from J, with 8 bases in between. In germline, CDR1 is SGHTA, CDR2 FQGNSA. The TCR comes from a man between 65 and 80 years old with acute or convalescent COVID-19. Sequencing input: peripheral blood. This chain connects TRBV7-2 to TRBJ2-5; D is perhaps TRBD2 (6 bases). CDR3 coding DNA: TGTGCCAGCAGCTTAAGAGCGGGGACCCAGTACTTC. It translates to CASSLRAGTQYF. The full variable domain, rest sourced from reference TRBV7-2 and TRBJ2-5, is GAGVSQSPSNKVTEKGKDVELRCDPISGHTALYWYRQSLGQGLEFLIYFQGNSAPDKSGLPSDRFSAERTGGSVSTLTIQRTQQEDSAVYLCASSLRAGTQYFGPGTRLLVL.